These 24 T cell receptor beta chains were all obtained from the same sample, sequenced in a study of T-cell reconstitution after alpha-beta-depleted transplantation in children. The authors prepared the TCRbeta library with unique molecular identifiers. TCRdb re-derived calls from the PCR reads in MiXCR, one entry per CDR3 protein. Seen here are hundreds of thousands of distinct CDR3 sequences, 16% observed once, and the top ten hold 1.1%. This material consisted of PBMCs from the stem cell graft donor, taken from the stem cell graft. The receptors here all came from a human donor who donated a stem cell graft to a child with acute myeloid leukemia.

Only a few counts were recorded for this clonotype. The V and J genes are TRBV24-1 and TRBJ2-1, with unresolved D. This CDR3 spans 15 amino acids. V lost 3 bases, J lost 0 bases, and 8 bases lay in between. Germline assignment: CDR1 KGHDR and CDR2 SFDVKD. CDR3 nucleotide sequence: TGTGCCACCAGTGATAGCAGGACCTCCTACAATGAGCAGTTCTTC. Translated: CATSDSRTSYNEQFF.

The chain recombines TRBV20-1 with TRBJ1-5, with unresolved D. The CDR3 spans 14 residues. Germline V gene sequence: CDR1 DFQATT, CDR2 SNEGSKA (reference sequence). The ends were cut back, 0 bases at V and 7 bases at J, with 13 bases in the middle. CDR3 coding DNA: TGCAGTGCTAGAGATCGGTTGGGATACCAGCCCCAGCATTTT. Protein: CSARDRLGYQPQHF.

This clonotype was seen only a few times. This chain joins TRBV7-3 and TRBJ2-1, with TRBD2 matching over 12 bases. The junction had 3 bases not matched to a gene; V was cut back by 5 bases and J by 7 bases. Germline assignment: CDR1 SGHTA and CDR2 FQGTGA. CDR3 length equals 14 residues. The CDR3 loop reads CASSPLAGGNEQFF. The CDR3 DNA sequence: TGTGCCAGCAGCCCCCTAGCGGGGGGGAATGAGCAGTTCTTC.

The chain carries TRBV12-3 or TRBV12-4 and TRBJ2-1; tentatively, D is TRBD2 (5 bases). Trimming removed 7 bases from V and 8 bases from J, with 24 bases in between. This CDR3 region has 16 residues. The CDR3 protein is CASKFSPGDGDDEQFF. In DNA, the CDR3 is TGTGCCAGCAAGTTTAGTCCCGGGGATGGAGATGATGAGCAGTTCTTC.

The chain combines TRBV10-3 with TRBJ1-4, with no clear D. Germline CDR1 reads ENHRY; CDR2 reads SYGVKD. The CDR3 totals 14 residues. Trimming removed 2 bases from V and 7 bases from J, with 11 bases in between. Written as DNA, the CDR3 is TGTGCCATCAGTGAGCCTGGGAAGGTTGAAAAACTGTTTTTT. Translated, it gives CAISEPGKVEKLFF.

This clonotype appeared many times. The chain has TRBV4-2 and TRBJ2-3, with 12 bases fitting TRBD2. Trimming removed 3 bases from V and 1 base from J; junction bases left unmatched: 2. CDR1 and CDR2 (germline): LGHNA, YNFKEQ. There are 16 residues in the CDR3. The CDR3 DNA is TGTGCCAGCAGCCATCCTAGCGGGGGGGGCACAGATACGCAGTATTTT. This sequence encodes CASSHPSGGGTDTQYF.

The chain recombines TRBV5-1 with TRBJ2-5; D uncertain. The germline CDR1 and CDR2 sequences are SGHRS and YFSETQ. CDR3 length: 15 residues. V was pared by 0 bases and J by 5 bases, with 14 bases between. CDR3 coding DNA: TGCGCCAGCAGCTTGGCTTGGGGATCGAGGGAGACCCAGTACTTC. It is translated as CASSLAWGSRETQYF.

V usage is TRBV7-2 and J usage is TRBJ1-5, with TRBD1 as a possible D gene (5 bases). Per germline, CDR1 SGHTA and CDR2 FQGNSA. The CDR3 runs to 15 residues. V shed 5 bases and J shed 4 bases, with 15 bases lying between them. CDR3: CASSSRATGNQPQHF. The DNA for the CDR3 is TGTGCCAGCAGCAGCCGGGCCACAGGTAATCAGCCCCAGCATTTT.

The chain links TRBV6-6 to TRBJ1-1; possible D gene TRBD1, 5 bases. V was shortened by 5 bases and J by 5 bases, with 9 bases between the two germline ends. The CDR3 runs 12 residues. Germline CDR1 is MNHNY and CDR2 is SVGAGI (reference sequence). The CDR3 region is CASSKRQTEAFF. Written as DNA, the CDR3 is TGTGCCAGCAGTAAACGACAGACTGAAGCTTTCTTT.

DNA of the CDR3: TGTGCCAGCAGTCCTAACCGGCGCGAGCAGTACTTC. It translates to CASSPNRREQYF. The chain links TRBV27 to TRBJ2-7; D gene uncertain. Germline V lookup: CDR1 MNHEY, CDR2 SMNVEV (reference sequence). The germline V and J ends were trimmed by 5 bases and 6 bases, with 11 bases remaining between them. This CDR3 contains 12 residues.

The chain has TRBV20-1 and TRBJ2-1; TRBD1 matches at 7 bases. CDR3 length equals 15 residues. Germline V gene sequence: CDR1 DFQATT, CDR2 SNEGSKA (reference sequence). J lost 0 bases, V lost 3 bases, and 5 bases had no gene match. The CDR3: CSASTGTASYNEQFF. The DNA for the CDR3 is TGCAGTGCTAGTACCGGGACAGCCTCCTACAATGAGCAGTTCTTC.

V gene TRBV7-9 combines with J gene TRBJ2-5; tentative D call: TRBD2 (6 bases). CDR1 is SEHNR and CDR2 is FQNEAQ in the germline V gene (reference sequence). CDR3 length: 12 residues. Trimming pared 4 bases from V and 5 bases from J, leaving 8 bases between. The CDR3 sequence is CASSWEAETQYF. CDR3 DNA sequence: TGTGCCAGCAGCTGGGAGGCGGAGACCCAGTACTTC. The full variable domain, rest sourced from reference TRBV7-9 and TRBJ2-5, is DTGVSQNPRHKITKRGQNVTFRCDPISEHNRLYWYRQTLGQGPEFLTYFQNEAQLEKSRLLSDRFSAERPKGSFSTLEIQRTEQGDSAMYLCASSWEAETQYFGPGTRLLVL.

The chain has TRBV20-1 and TRBJ2-5; 7 nucleotides match TRBD1. The CDR3 has 15 residues. Germline V lookup: CDR1 DFQATT, CDR2 SNEGSKA (reference sequence). With V trimmed by 3 bases and J by 2 bases, 9 bases remained unmatched. The CDR3 nucleotides are TGCAGTGCTAGGAGACAGGGATCCGTGCAAGAGACCCAGTACTTC. This sequence encodes CSARRQGSVQETQYF.

Many counts were recorded for this clonotype. The rearrangement uses TRBV29-1 and TRBJ2-7; D not resolved. The V and J ends lost 2 bases and 4 bases respectively, with 9 bases between them. CDR3 size: 12 residues. Germline V CDR1 and CDR2: SQVTM, ANQGSEA. In DNA form, the CDR3 reads TGCAGCGTTGAATCCGACGGGTACGAGCAGTACTTC. Translated: CSVESDGYEQYF.

The V and J genes are TRBV24-1 and TRBJ2-3; a possible D gene is TRBD2 (5 bases). The CDR3 loop spans 17 amino acids. Germline V gene data show CDR1 as KGHDR and CDR2 as SFDVKD. Trimming shortened V by 2 bases and J by 4 bases, and 18 bases separated the two germline ends. CDR3 sequence: CATSDSGQEAMADTQYF. As DNA, the CDR3 is TGTGCCACCAGTGATTCGGGTCAGGAGGCAATGGCAGATACGCAGTATTTT.

This clonotype has more than one count but fewer than ten. The J gene is TRBJ2-7, the V gene TRBV12-3 or TRBV12-4; 7 positions agree with TRBD1. Trimming cost V 10 bases and J 1 base; bases outside gene matches: 4. The CDR3 consists of 12 residues. CDR3 protein: CAIRDRSYEQYF. Written as DNA, the CDR3 is TGTGCCATCCGGGACAGATCCTACGAGCAGTACTTC.

In this sample, this clonotype turned up many times. V and J are TRBV28 and TRBJ1-6, with a weak D call TRBD1 (6 bases). Germline V CDR1 and CDR2: MDHEN, SYDVKM. Trimming removed 4 bases from V and 7 bases from J, with 11 bases in between. The CDR3 contains 14 residues. CDR3 residues: CASSWTVGNSPLHF. DNA of the CDR3: TGTGCCAGCAGTTGGACAGTAGGGAATTCACCCCTCCACTTT.

This clonotype was picked up many times. An end of the junction differs from the germline gene, which may be a read error. The genes are TRBV15 and TRBJ2-1; either TRBD1 or TRBD2 may fit D (5 bases each). The CDR3 is 13 amino acids. The V gene's germline CDR1 is LNHNV and CDR2 YYDKDF (reference sequence). DNA for the CDR3: TGTGCCACCAGCACCACCACACGGGACCCCTCCCTCTTC. This gives the protein CATSTTTRDPSLF.

In this sample, this clonotype turned up many times. The chain recombines TRBV7-3 with TRBJ2-7; the match to TRBD2 covers 8 bases. Trimming at V came to 1 base and at J to 3 bases, leaving 2 bases not matched to a gene. Germline CDR1 is SGHTA and CDR2 is FQGTGA. The CDR3 has 14 residues. The CDR3 spells CASSLNGGVYEQYF. The CDR3 nucleotides are TGTGCCAGCAGCTTAAACGGGGGGGTCTACGAGCAGTACTTC.

The table lists this clonotype with a count of one. V usage is TRBV5-8 and J usage is TRBJ2-3, with D tentatively TRBD2 (6 bases). The germline gives CDR1 SGHTS, CDR2 YDEGEE. V lost 7 bases and J lost 2, with 20 bases in between. The CDR3 extends over 16 amino acids. The CDR3 reads CASGPGTPCPTDTQYF. CDR3 coding DNA: TGTGCCAGCGGCCCTGGGACTCCCTGCCCCACAGATACGCAGTATTTT.

This clonotype was counted only a few times. The V and J genes are TRBV14 and TRBJ2-1; TRBD2 agrees at 11 bases. Germline lookup yields CDR1 SGHDN and CDR2 FVKESK. There are 15 residues in the CDR3. V lost 4 bases and J lost 8; bases outside the gene matches: 7. The CDR3 DNA follows: TGTGCCAGCAGCCCCACTAGCGGGGGTGGCGATGAGCAGTTCTTC. This translates into CASSPTSGGGDEQFF.

This clonotype was picked up many times. The V gene is TRBV29-1, the J gene TRBJ2-3; no definite D call. The CDR3 length is 14 residues. Germline V gene sequence: CDR1 SQVTM, CDR2 ANQGSEA. V shed 7 bases and J shed 0 bases, with 14 bases lying between them. The CDR3 reads CSDSGATSTDTQYF. The CDR3 DNA follows: TGCAGCGACTCAGGCGCTACTAGCACAGATACGCAGTATTTT.

This clonotype was seen a few times. J is TRBJ2-1 and V is TRBV5-1; 7 bases map to TRBD2. The CDR3 totals 16 residues. Germline V gene data show CDR1 as SGHRS and CDR2 as YFSETQ. V gave up 2 bases and J gave up 6 bases; unmatched junction bases: 11. CDR3 in DNA: TGCGCCAGCAGCTTACCAGCGGGGAAAATAGGCAATGAGCAGTTCTTC. Encoded protein: CASSLPAGKIGNEQFF. The entire variable domain, with the rest obtained from reference TRBV5-1 and TRBJ2-1, is as follows: KAGVTQTPRYLIKTRGQQVTLSCSPISGHRSVSWYQQTPGQGLQFLFEYFSETQRNKGNFPGRFSGRQFSNSRSEMNVSTLELGDSALYLCASSLPAGKIGNEQFFGPGTRLTVL.

This clonotype was counted many times. The chain links TRBV7-9 to TRBJ1-5; maybe TRBD1 (5 bases). Deletions cut 5 bases from V and 5 bases from J, with 7 bases between. Germline loops: CDR1 SEHNR, CDR2 FQNEAQ (reference sequence). The CDR3 is 12 amino acids. The CDR3 DNA is TGTGCCAGCAGCCGGGGGGATCAGCCCCAGCATTTT. Its translation: CASSRGDQPQHF.